This T cell receptor (beta chain) was sequenced in a study of T cell repertoires in cytomegalovirus infection. The CDR3 covers 13 residues. Trimming pared 3 bases from V and 7 bases from J, leaving 12 bases between. Germline V gene data show CDR1 as MNHEY and CDR2 as SMNVEV (reference sequence). One entry per CDR3 protein results from TCRdb running MiXCR on the reads. The sample has roughly 100,000 distinct CDR3 sequences; more than 15% are singletons. The gene calls are TRBV27 and TRBJ1-2, with D hard to call. Sample: PBMCs. This clonotype was sampled from a human donor in good health (CMV status not recorded). Some clones in this sample may be carry-over from other donors' samples. DNA of the CDR3: TGTGCCAGCAGTTTTCTTAGGGAATCTGGCTACACCTTC. Its translation: CASSFLRESGYTF.